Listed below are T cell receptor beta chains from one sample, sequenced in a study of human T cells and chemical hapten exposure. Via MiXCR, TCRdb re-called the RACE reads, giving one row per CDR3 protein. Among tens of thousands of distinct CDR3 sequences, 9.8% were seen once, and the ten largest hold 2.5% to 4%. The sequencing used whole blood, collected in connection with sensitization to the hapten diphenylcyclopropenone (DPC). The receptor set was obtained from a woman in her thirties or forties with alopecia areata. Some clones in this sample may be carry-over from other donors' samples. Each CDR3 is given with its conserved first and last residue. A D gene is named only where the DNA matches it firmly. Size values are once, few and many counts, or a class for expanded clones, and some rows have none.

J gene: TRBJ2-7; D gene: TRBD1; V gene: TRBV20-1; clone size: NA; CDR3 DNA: TGCAGTGGGCTGGGGACAGGGCCCCACGAGCAGTACTTC; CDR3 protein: CSGLGTGPHEQYF
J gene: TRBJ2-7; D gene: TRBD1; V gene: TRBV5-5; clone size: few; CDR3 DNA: TGTGCCAGCAGCTCCCACAGGGGGGTCAGCTACGAGCAGTACTTC; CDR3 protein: CASSSHRGVSYEQYF
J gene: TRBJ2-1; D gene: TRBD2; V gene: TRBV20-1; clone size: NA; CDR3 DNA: TGCAGTGCTAGAGATTCCCAGCGGGGGTACAATGAGCAGTTCTTC; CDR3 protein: CSARDSQRGYNEQFF
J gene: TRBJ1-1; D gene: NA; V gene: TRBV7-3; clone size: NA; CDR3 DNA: TGTGCCAGCAGCTTAACGTATCAGGGATTCGGGACTGAAGCTTTCTTT; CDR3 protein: CASSLTYQGFGTEAFF
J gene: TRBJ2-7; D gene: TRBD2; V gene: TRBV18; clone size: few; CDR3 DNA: TGTGCCAGCTCCGTACAGGGGCGAACTAGCGGGGGGGCCTCGATCTCCGAGCAGTACTTC; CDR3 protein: CASSVQGRTSGGASISEQYF
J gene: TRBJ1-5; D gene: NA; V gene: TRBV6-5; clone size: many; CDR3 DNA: TGTGCCAGCAGTTACGATGGCCAGGGCCTTAAGCATTTT; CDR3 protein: CASSYDGQGLKHF
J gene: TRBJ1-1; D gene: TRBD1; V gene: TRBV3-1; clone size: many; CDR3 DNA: TGTGCCAGCAGCCAAAGGGGGCGGACTGAAGCTTTCTTT; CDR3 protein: CASSQRGRTEAFF
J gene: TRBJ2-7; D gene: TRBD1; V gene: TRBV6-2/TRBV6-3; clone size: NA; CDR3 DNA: TGTGCCACTGGGACAGGGATATTCTACGAGCAGTACTTC; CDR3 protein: CATGTGIFYEQYF
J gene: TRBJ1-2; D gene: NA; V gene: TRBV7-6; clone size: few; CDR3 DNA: TGTGCCAGCAGCTTAGAGGGGGGGCGCGGCTATGGCTACACCTTC; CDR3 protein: CASSLEGGRGYGYTF
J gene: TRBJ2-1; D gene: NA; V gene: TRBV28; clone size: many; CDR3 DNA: TGTGCCAGCAGTTTGACAAGGGTGTCTTACAATGAGCAGTTCTTC; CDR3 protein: CASSLTRVSYNEQFF
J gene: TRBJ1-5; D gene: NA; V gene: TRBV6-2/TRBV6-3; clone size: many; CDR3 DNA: TGTGCCAGCAGACCGGGGGGAACAGTCTTCAATCAGCCCCAGCATTTT; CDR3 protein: CASRPGGTVFNQPQHF